This TCR beta chain was identified in a study of shared clonotypes between healthy human individuals. With regard to this clone: Its antigen is currently unknown.

Among the donors, all were Caucasian adults who lived in Nashville, Tennessee. Assay: immunoSEQ multiplex PCR; the TCRdb copy retains only in-frame clones and omits some. The sample consists of under 650,000 clones, 90% to 96% of them appearing once. J lost 6 bases, V lost 4 bases, and 5 bases had no gene match. This CDR3 is built from 13 residues. In germline, CDR1 is MDHEN, CDR2 SYDVKM. Study-wide results and caveats: Non-shared clonotypes had lower generation probabilities than clonotypes shared by all four sorted-subset donors.

The origin of this receptor is a woman aged 25 to 39 in good health. The V call is TRBV28, the J call TRBJ1-2; 7 nucleotides match TRBD1. The sequencing input was naive CD4+ T cells sorted from blood. Documented subset: CD45RA+ positively selected. CDR3 nucleotide sequence: TGTGCCAGCAGTTCGACCGACAGGGATGGCTACACCTTC. Translation: CASSSTDRDGYTF.